A selection of T cell receptor beta chains follows, all from one sample in a study of blood T cell repertoires in COVID-19. Some clones are missing from TCRdb's copy, which holds only in-frame ones; the method was immunoSEQ multiplex PCR. The table shows some 360,000 clones, with about nine tenths occurring only once. Sequencing was carried out using peripheral blood. These receptors originate from an older woman with COVID-19, enrolled during active disease. Both conserved end residues are part of each CDR3.

>TRBV19|TRBJ1-1
CASSSRSNTEAFF
>TRBV7-9|TRBJ1-1
CASTTQANTEAFF
>TRBV18|TRBJ1-1
CASSRDRVGTEAFF
>TRBV7-9|TRBJ1-2
CASSQQGGYGYTF
>TRBV2|TRBJ2-3
CASAQNTQYF
>TRBV19|TRBJ1-2
CASSMTLTGIGGYTF
>TRBV4-2|TRBJ1-1
CASSQAGGLNTEAFF
>TRBV28|TRBJ1-5
CASSLPLGSSNQPQHF
>TRBV20-1|TRBJ2-1
CSASNRGNEQFF
>TRBV27|TRBJ1-2
CASTSPGAGSYGYTF
>TRBV5-1|TRBJ1-5
CASSLQGHQPQHF
>TRBV7-9|TRBJ1-1
CASSFDLQASEAFF
>TRBV4-1|TRBJ1-6
CASSYPQGPLHF
>TRBV6-5|TRBJ2-3
CASSTLAASTDTQYF
>TRBV5-1|TRBJ1-1
CASSLGAGLYTEAFF
>TRBV28|TRBJ2-7
CASSPWTGGSYEQYF
>TRBV5-1|TRBJ1-6
CASSERGSSYNSPLHF
>TRBV10-2|TRBJ1-2
CASSDYGLRGNYGYTF
>TRBV2|TRBJ2-7
CASNLLGDRGVGTGEQYF
>TRBV2|TRBJ2-3
CASSGTSGGPESTDTQYF
>TRBV5-1|TRBJ1-2
CASSPADGYGYTF
>TRBV5-4|TRBJ2-3
CASSLAGGSDTQYF
>TRBV6-5|TRBJ1-4
CASRVTSVEKLFF
>TRBV10-2|TRBJ2-3
CASSATGDTQYF
>TRBV18|TRBJ2-1
CASSQRTSGGALHNEQFF
>TRBV2|TRBJ1-2
CASSAYQGRTREDTYGYTF
>TRBV7-7|TRBJ2-5
CASSLAGQGRETQYF
>TRBV19|TRBJ1-5
CASSSPLRDRKNQPQHF
>TRBV19|TRBJ1-2
CASSISYRVAYGYTF
>TRBV24-1|TRBJ2-3
CATSGGQTDTQYF
>TRBV5-1|TRBJ1-5
CASSPGSAANQPQHF
>TRBV7-3|TRBJ2-1
CASSPQVSGLYNEQFF
>TRBV2|TRBJ1-1
CASSEALRGQGPEAFF
>TRBV18|TRBJ1-2
CASSPQGLQSTPYGYTF
>TRBV7-9|TRBJ2-7
CASTSLTRSSSYEQYF
>TRBV18|TRBJ1-4
CASSPRGQGGANEKLFF
>TRBV11-2|TRBJ1-6
CASSLMDRTGSPLHF
>TRBV18|TRBJ2-1
CASSPPGQGRDEQFF
>TRBV18|TRBJ2-5
CASSPPSGSFQYF
>TRBV25-1|TRBJ1-4
CASSYGFNNEKLFF
>TRBV18|TRBJ1-2
CASSRQGANYGYTF
>TRBV5-1|TRBJ2-1
CASIVTAGGHNEQFF
>TRBV4-1|TRBJ2-5
CARSRLGGGGAETQYF
>TRBV15|TRBJ2-7
CATSRDLLAGRSYEQYF
>TRBV19|TRBJ1-2
CASSIRQGRSGYTF
>TRBV7-2|TRBJ1-5
CASSLGRQGRQPQHF
>TRBV7-3|TRBJ2-2
CASSLIGTGTNTGELFF
>TRBV4-1|TRBJ2-3
CASSQFPRGGRSDTQYF
>TRBV6-1|TRBJ1-5
CASSGGQGALSSNQPQHF
>TRBV4-1|TRBJ1-2
CASRPNRDRGLFYGYTF
>TRBV9|TRBJ1-4
CASSVEQGGGGEKLFF
>TRBV19|TRBJ1-5
CASRTGTGDPQPQHF
>TRBV4-1|TRBJ1-2
CASSLSQGRGGVGYTF
>TRBV5-8|TRBJ1-2
CASSLNRGGTGYTF
>TRBV7-3|TRBJ2-1
CASSENGVEQFF
>TRBV2|TRBJ1-5
CASQTGQVPQPQHF
>TRBV3-1/TRBV3-2|TRBJ2-7
CASSLGTSEQYF